The subject of this entry is one T cell receptor (beta chain). What it binds is unknown. This sample was taken from a study of shared clonotypes between healthy human individuals. Whole-study results and caveats: A few donors shared roughly 5% of their naive CD4 clonotypes. Sampling covered blood only; tissue repertoires likely differ. A generally larger estimated richness was seen in naive subsets than in memory subsets.

TCRdb's table, derived via immunoSEQ multiplex PCR, lists solely in-frame clones and lacks some. The sample includes 1 million to 1.2 million clones, approximately 77% of them seen just once. With V trimmed by 1 base and J by 9 bases, 9 bases remained unmatched. The CDR3 consists of 14 residues. CDR1 and CDR2 (germline): LNHNV, YYDKDF (reference sequence). The V and J genes are TRBV15 and TRBJ2-7; the match to TRBD1 covers 7 bases. The sequence was collected from a man younger than 30 in good health. Some clones in this sample may be carry-over from other donors' samples. The specimen was memory CD4+ T cells from PBMCs. As for subset: CD45RA-negative fraction. The chain's CDR3 is CATSRGGGPGGQYF. The CDR3 DNA is TGTGCCACCAGCAGAGGAGGGGGCCCTGGAGGGCAGTACTTC.